The 27 T cell receptor beta chains given below trace back to one sample, sequenced in a study of T cells after yellow fever vaccination. TCRdb fed the 5' RACE reads into MiXCR, producing one record per CDR3 protein. The sample holds some 560,000 distinct CDR3 sequences, less than 20% seen once. Sequencing used PBMCs, obtained about 5 days after the first yellow fever vaccination. Receptors were obtained from a man younger than 30 who received the YFV17D yellow fever vaccine.

Turning to this clonotype: No conserved phenylalanine or tryptophan is present at the end of the CDR3, so a read error is the likely explanation. The chain is built from TRBV6-1 and TRBJ2-7, with D hard to call. Trimming cost V 6 bases and J 0 bases, with 6 bases left between them. The CDR3 consists of 12 residues. In germline, CDR1 is MNHNS, CDR2 SASEGT. The CDR3 reads CASSQNSYEQYL. CDR3 nucleotide sequence: TGTGCCAGCAGCCAGAACTCCTACGAGCAGTACTTA.

The chain is built from TRBV6-2 or TRBV6-3 and TRBJ2-7; 9 bases align to TRBD1. The CDR3 has 14 amino acids. V was clipped by 6 bases and J by 6 bases; unmatched bases: 9. The V gene's germline CDR1 is MNHEY and CDR2 SVGEGT. DNA of the CDR3: TGTGCCAGCAGCACACAGGGGGCCTCGGCCGAGCAGTACGTC. Translating it yields CASSTQGASAEQYV.

This clonotype was detected ten times or more. J is TRBJ1-1 and V is TRBV12-3 or TRBV12-4; 8 nucleotides line up with TRBD1. This CDR3 region has 13 residues. V was clipped by 6 bases and J by 5 bases; unmatched bases: 5. The CDR3 sequence: CASRTGVGTEAFF. The CDR3 bases are TGTGCCAGCAGGACAGGGGTGGGGACTGAAGCTTTCTTT.

The J gene is TRBJ2-7, the V gene TRBV10-3; TRBD1 agrees at 7 bases. Germline V gene lookup returns CDR1 ENHRY and CDR2 SYGVKD. This CDR3 contains 15 residues. With V trimmed by 5 bases and J by 5 bases, 12 bases remained unmatched. The DNA for the CDR3 is TGTGCCATCAGTAAAGACAGGGTCTGGGTCCACGAGCAGTACTTC. This gives the protein CAISKDRVWVHEQYF.

The chain uses TRBV5-1 and TRBJ2-7; 7 bases align to TRBD1. CDR3 length: 15 amino acids. CDR1 is SGHRS and CDR2 is YFSETQ in the germline V gene. The V gene end was trimmed by 0 bases and the J gene end by 2 bases; junction bases not matched to a gene: 5. Here the CDR3 reads CASSLAPQGTYEQYF. CDR3 nucleotide sequence: TGCGCCAGCAGCTTGGCCCCACAGGGGACCTACGAGCAGTACTTC.

A few counts support this clonotype. J is TRBJ2-5 and V is TRBV6-2 or TRBV6-3; a possible D gene is TRBD2 (6 bases). The V end was cut by 5 bases, the J end by 9 bases, with 13 bases between. The germline CDR1 and CDR2 sequences are MNHEY and SVGEGT. This CDR3 is 12 amino acids long. CDR3 sequence (DNA): TGTGCCAGCAGTATGGGCCCGGGGGCCCAGTACTTC. Translating gives CASSMGPGAQYF.

The rearrangement joins TRBV6-2 or TRBV6-3 to TRBJ2-4; perhaps TRBD1 as D (5 bases). Germline V CDR1 and CDR2: MNHEY, SVGEGT. This CDR3 has 12 amino acids. Trimming took off 4 bases at V and 8 bases at J, with 9 bases between the two ends. The CDR3 here is CASSSRVDIQYF. The CDR3 nucleotides are TGTGCCAGCAGTTCCAGGGTTGACATTCAGTACTTC.

CDR3 sequence reads: CASSQPGQGLYEQYF. The CDR3 nucleotides read TGTGCCAGCAGCCAACCCGGACAGGGATTATACGAGCAGTACTTC. The chain links TRBV3-1 to TRBJ2-7, with 8 bases lining up with TRBD1. The CDR3 extends over 15 amino acids. Losses at the gene ends were 2 bases for V and 4 bases for J; bases not matched to a gene: 7. Germline CDR1 LGHDT, CDR2 YNNKEL (reference sequence).

The table lists this clonotype with a few counts. The chain links TRBV29-1 to TRBJ1-5; no clear D gene. Germline values: CDR1 SQVTM, CDR2 ANQGSEA. V gave up 6 bases and J gave up 0 bases, with 9 bases separating them. CDR3 size: 13 residues. The CDR3 sequence: CSVKSHSNQPQHF. As DNA, the CDR3 is TGCAGCGTGAAAAGCCATAGCAATCAGCCCCAGCATTTT. Looking up the rest from reference TRBV29-1 and TRBJ1-5 gives the full variable domain: SAVISQKPSRDICQRGTSLTIQCQVDSQVTMMFWYRQQPGQSLTLIATANQGSEATYESGFVIDKFPISRPNLTFSTLTVSNMSPEDSSIYLCSVKSHSNQPQHFGDGTRLSIL.

In its sample, this clonotype was seen a few times. The chain links TRBV6-2 or TRBV6-3 to TRBJ1-5; no definite D call. Between the trimmed V and J ends, which lost 6 bases and 5 bases, there was a span of 8 bases. Germline V gives CDR1 MNHEY, CDR2 SVGEGT. This CDR3 is built from 12 residues. DNA for the CDR3: TGTGCCAGCAGACCCGGTGATCAGCCCCAGCATTTT. Translating it yields CASRPGDQPQHF.

At least ten counts were recorded for this clonotype. V gene TRBV7-2 combines with J gene TRBJ2-3, with D possibly TRBD2 on 6 matching bases. The length of the CDR3 is 15 residues. From germline, CDR1 is SGHTA and CDR2 FQGNSA. With 4 bases removed from V and 1 base from J, the gap between germline ends came to 12 bases. CDR3 nucleotide sequence: TGTGCCAGCAGCTCCTACGGCGGGGGCACAGATACGCAGTATTTT. Its translation is CASSSYGGGTDTQYF.

The table lists this clonotype with a few counts. The chain carries TRBV12-3 or TRBV12-4 and TRBJ1-2; 10 nucleotides align to TRBD1. The trim removed 11 bases at V and 6 bases at J, leaving 9 bases unmatched. There are 13 residues in the CDR3. The CDR3 nucleotides are TGTGCCCTTTCTAGACAGGGGGCGAATGGCTACACCTTC. Amino acid sequence: CALSRQGANGYTF.

This clonotype was seen only a few times. The chain links TRBV6-8 to TRBJ2-5; unclear D gene. This CDR3 is built from 13 residues. Trimming shortened V by 2 bases and J by 6 bases, and 10 bases separated the two germline ends. Germline CDR1 MNHGY, CDR2 SAAAGT. The CDR3 DNA reads TGTGCCAGCAGTTACCCGGACGCGAAGACCCAGTACTTC. Residues: CASSYPDAKTQYF.

V and J are TRBV6-1 and TRBJ2-1, with 10 bases identical to TRBD2. The CDR3 loop spans 13 amino acids. Germline V lookup: CDR1 MNHNS, CDR2 SASEGT. V shed 8 bases, J shed 6 bases, and the junction held 4 bases outside the gene matches. Here the CDR3 reads CASGSGGANEQFF. The DNA of the CDR3 is TGTGCCAGCGGGAGCGGGGGGGCCAATGAGCAGTTCTTC.

There are a few counts of this clonotype. The chain couples TRBV30 to TRBJ1-6; 7 positions agree with TRBD1. In germline, CDR1 is GTSNPN, CDR2 SVGIG (reference sequence). V gave up 2 bases and J gave up 7 bases; unmatched junction bases: 2. This CDR3 has 13 amino acids. CDR3 amino acids: CAWSTGENSPLHF. As DNA, the CDR3 is TGTGCCTGGAGTACAGGGGAGAATTCACCCCTCCACTTT.

This clonotype turned up a few times. The gene calls are TRBV18 and TRBJ1-5, with 8 positions matching TRBD1. Germline values: CDR1 KGHSH, CDR2 LQKENI. There are 17 residues in the CDR3. Trimming removed 3 bases from V and 2 bases from J; junction bases left unmatched: 9. CDR3 DNA sequence: TGTGCCAGCTCACCGACAGGGGTGGTTTATGGCAATCAGCCCCAGCATTTT. Protein: CASSPTGVVYGNQPQHF.

This sequence joins TRBV7-2 and TRBJ2-3; weak D call: TRBD2 (6 bases). This CDR3 contains 14 residues. V was pared by 5 bases and J by 2 bases, with 11 bases between. The V gene's germline CDR1 is SGHTA and CDR2 FQGNSA. CDR3: CASSLSGTTDTQYF. The CDR3 region has the DNA TGTGCCAGCAGCCTTAGCGGAACCACAGATACGCAGTATTTT.

This clonotype was counted many times. The chain recombines TRBV12-3 or TRBV12-4 with TRBJ1-2; tentatively, D is TRBD1 (5 bases). CDR3 length: 13 amino acids. The ends were cut back, 6 bases at V and 3 bases at J, with 11 bases in the middle. CDR3 region: CASSLARDYGYTF. CDR3 bases: TGTGCCAGCAGCCTCGCCAGGGACTATGGCTACACCTTC.

This clonotype was seen once. The chain combines TRBV3-1 with TRBJ2-5; 7 positions match TRBD2. The ends lost 3 bases at V and 0 bases at J; junction bases unmatched: 4. This CDR3 contains 15 residues. Germline V lookup: CDR1 LGHDT, CDR2 YNNKEL (reference sequence). The CDR3 region is CASSQEGLDQETQYF. CDR3 nucleotide sequence: TGTGCCAGCAGCCAGGAAGGACTAGACCAAGAGACCCAGTACTTC.

The chain uses TRBV5-1 and TRBJ2-2; D unresolved. Germline V gene sequence: CDR1 SGHRS, CDR2 YFSETQ. The CDR3 contains 15 residues. Trimming removed 3 bases from V and 2 bases from J, with 11 bases in between. In DNA form, the CDR3 reads TGCGCCAGCAGCTCTGACGGTATTAACACCGGGGAGCTGTTTTTT. Protein product: CASSSDGINTGELFF.

This clonotype showed up just a few times. The chain links TRBV5-8 to TRBJ1-1; D is unclear. The V end was cut by 5 bases, the J end by 0 bases, with 8 bases between. Germline values: CDR1 SGHTS, CDR2 YDEGEE. The CDR3 is made up of 13 amino acids. CDR3 coding DNA: TGTGCCAGCAGAAAGATTATGAACACTGAAGCTTTCTTT. Translating it yields CASRKIMNTEAFF.

The CDR3 reads CASNNWGKAFF. DNA for the CDR3: TGTGCCAGCAATAATTGGGGAAAAGCTTTCTTT. The genes are TRBV19 and TRBJ1-1; D not resolved. CDR3 size: 11 residues. Trimming left V 9 bases short and J 9 bases short, with 14 bases between. Germline loops: CDR1 LNHDA, CDR2 SQIVND (reference sequence).

The rearrangement uses TRBV5-1 and TRBJ2-1, with D maybe TRBD2 (5 bases). Trimming cost V 5 bases and J 0 bases, with 21 bases left between them. The CDR3 sequence is 18 residues long. Looked up from germline, CDR1 is SGHRS and CDR2 is YFSETQ. In nucleotides, the CDR3 is TGCGCCAGCAGTTCGTACCGAGGACTGAGGAGCTCCTACAATGAGCAGTTCTTC. This translates into CASSSYRGLRSSYNEQFF.

The chain recombines TRBV7-2 with TRBJ2-7; D is perhaps TRBD2 (5 bases). Germline loops: CDR1 SGHTA, CDR2 FQGNSA. V was shortened by 0 bases and J by 2 bases, with 11 bases between the two germline ends. The CDR3 has 15 residues. Here the CDR3 reads CASSLAMSGTYEQYF. The CDR3, as DNA: TGTGCCAGCAGCTTAGCGATGTCGGGAACCTACGAGCAGTACTTC.

V and J are TRBV9 and TRBJ1-6; TRBD1 aligns across 8 bases. There are 14 residues in the CDR3. The J segment lost 8 bases and the V segment lost 4 bases, leaving 5 bases of the junction unmatched. The germline V gene encodes CDR1 SGDLS and CDR2 YYNGEE. The CDR3 nucleotides are TGTGCCAGCAGCCGTGGGACAGGCGATTCACCCCTCCACTTT. Translated, it gives CASSRGTGDSPLHF.

The chain joins TRBV27 to TRBJ1-4, with D unresolved. The germline gives CDR1 MNHEY, CDR2 SMNVEV (reference sequence). The ends were cut back, 3 bases at V and 0 bases at J, with 8 bases in the middle. This CDR3 contains 15 residues. The CDR3 sequence: CASSFKGATNEKLFF. CDR3 coding DNA: TGTGCCAGCAGTTTTAAGGGAGCAACTAATGAAAAACTGTTTTTT.

In this sample, this clonotype turned up many times. The chain's CDR3 is CASSSPWTDTQYF. CDR3 bases: TGTGCCAGCAGTTCGCCTTGGACAGATACGCAGTATTTT. The V call is TRBV6-5, the J call TRBJ2-3; D is uncertain. The ends were cut back, 4 bases at V and 3 bases at J, with 8 bases in the middle. The CDR3 has 13 residues. The germline CDR1 and CDR2 sequences are MNHEY and SVGAGI.